This T cell receptor beta chain was captured by sequencing in a study of blood T cell repertoires in COVID-19. In the authors' methods: For nucleated cells, counts were estimated from reference gene primer amplification. Profiling relied on immunoSEQ multiplex PCR, and the TCRdb table lists in-frame clones only, not all of them. Clonal size and the V and J genes are those of that table, whereas D and trimming came from the DNA. The table records over 200,000 clones, roughly four fifths of them present only once. The CDR3 is 15 residues long. V lost 7 bases, J lost 7 bases, and 10 bases stayed unmatched. Germline-derived CDR1 and CDR2 are MGHRA and YSYEKL. Participant ages covered about 18 to 100 years across around 25 US areas. Cohorts were based on clinical histories the participants reported. Recovered participants had two consecutive negative NP/OP PCR tests, healthcare professional clearance, or symptom resolution.

This sequence originates from a middle-aged man who had recovered from COVID-19. V gene TRBV4-1 combines with J gene TRBJ1-6; 7 positions match TRBD1. Material: PBMCs or T cells enriched from blood (not recorded which). This CDR3 reads CASNPGQRKNSPLHF. For the CDR3, the DNA is TGCGCCAGCAACCCGGGACAGCGAAAGAATTCACCCCTCCACTTT.